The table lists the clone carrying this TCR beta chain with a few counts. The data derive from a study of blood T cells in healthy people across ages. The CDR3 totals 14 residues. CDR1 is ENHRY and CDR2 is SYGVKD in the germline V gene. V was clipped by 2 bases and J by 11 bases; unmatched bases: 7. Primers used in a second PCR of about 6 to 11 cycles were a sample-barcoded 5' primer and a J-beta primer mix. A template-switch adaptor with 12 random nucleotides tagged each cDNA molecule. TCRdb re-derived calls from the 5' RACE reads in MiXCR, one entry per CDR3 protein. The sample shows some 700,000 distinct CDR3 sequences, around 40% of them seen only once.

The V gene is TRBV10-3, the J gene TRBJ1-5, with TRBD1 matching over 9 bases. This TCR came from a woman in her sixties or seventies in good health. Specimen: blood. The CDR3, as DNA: TGTGCCATCAGTGAGGGACAGGGGTATTCGGCCCAGCATTTT. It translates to CAISEGQGYSAQHF.